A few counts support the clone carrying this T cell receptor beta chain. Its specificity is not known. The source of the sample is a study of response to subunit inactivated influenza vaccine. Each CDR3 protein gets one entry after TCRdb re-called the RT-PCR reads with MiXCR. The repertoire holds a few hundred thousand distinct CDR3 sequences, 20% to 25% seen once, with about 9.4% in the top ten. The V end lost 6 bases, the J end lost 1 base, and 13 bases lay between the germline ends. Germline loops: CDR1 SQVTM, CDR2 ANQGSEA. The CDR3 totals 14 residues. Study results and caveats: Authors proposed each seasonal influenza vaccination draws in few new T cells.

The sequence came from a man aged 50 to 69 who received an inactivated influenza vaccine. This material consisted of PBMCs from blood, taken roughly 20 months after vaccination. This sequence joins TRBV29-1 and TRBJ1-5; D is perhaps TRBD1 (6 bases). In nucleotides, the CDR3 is TGCAGCGTGACTACAGGGAGGAGCAATCAGCCCCAGCATTTT. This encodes CSVTTGRSNQPQHF. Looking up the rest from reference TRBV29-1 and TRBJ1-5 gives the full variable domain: SAVISQKPSRDICQRGTSLTIQCQVDSQVTMMFWYRQQPGQSLTLIATANQGSEATYESGFVIDKFPISRPNLTFSTLTVSNMSPEDSSIYLCSVTTGRSNQPQHFGDGTRLSIL.